The 5 T cell receptor beta chains given below trace back to one sample, sequenced in a study of sequential checkpoint blockade in melanoma. Treatment here: randomized to nivolumab then ipilimumab (arm A) or the reverse (arm B). Sequenced by immunoSEQ multiplex PCR; TCRdb stores in-frame clones only, minus some. The sample includes tens of thousands of clones, about 89% of them seen just once. This specimen was CD8+ T cells sorted from blood (inferred from file names), taken from a patient given nivolumab and ipilimumab in sequence. The receptors shown here come from a human donor with melanoma.

The rearrangement links TRBV7-9 to TRBJ2-7; 7 bases are shared with TRBD2. The CDR3 runs to 18 residues. After removal of 2 bases from V and 0 bases from J, the junction contained 13 bases not matched to a gene. Germline CDR1 and CDR2: SEHNR and FQNEAQ (reference sequence). In nucleotides, the CDR3 is TGTGCCAGCAGCTTACTTGGCGGCCGGGGGGACTACTCCTACGAGCAGTACTTC. This translates into CASSLLGGRGDYSYEQYF.

The chain joins TRBV23-1 to TRBJ2-1, with 9 nucleotides matching TRBD2. TRBV23-1 is labeled an ORF, and its function is uncertain. The CDR3 consists of 16 residues. V shed 3 bases and J 5 bases; nucleotides not matched to a gene: 8. Written as DNA, the CDR3 is TGCGCCAGCAGTCACCCCCTAGCGGGGAGACACAATGAGCAGTTCTTC. Encoded protein: CASSHPLAGRHNEQFF.

This clone has a single count. The chain is built from TRBV19 and TRBJ1-5; 7 bases line up with TRBD1. The germline CDR1 and CDR2 sequences are LNHDA and SQIVND (reference sequence). The CDR3 extends over 16 amino acids. The V gene end was trimmed by 5 bases and the J gene end by 1 base; junction bases not matched to a gene: 8. The DNA for the CDR3 is TGTGCCAGTAGTGTGTCACAGGGGAGAAGCAATCAGCCCCAGCATTTT. Translating it yields CASSVSQGRSNQPQHF.

This sequence joins TRBV10-3 and TRBJ1-1; unclear D gene. The CDR3 covers 14 residues. Trimming took off 10 bases at V and 3 bases at J, with 18 bases between the two ends. The germline V gene has CDR1 ENHRY and CDR2 SYGVKD. DNA of the CDR3: TGTGCCACCCTAAGACCCGGGGAAGACACTGAAGCTTTCTTT. This sequence encodes CATLRPGEDTEAFF.

This rearrangement joins TRBV6-6 to TRBJ2-7, with D unclear. Germline V CDR1 and CDR2: MNHNY, SVGAGI (reference sequence). This CDR3 spans 13 amino acids. V was shortened by 0 bases and J by 2 bases, with 5 bases between the two germline ends. CDR3 sequence reads: CASSYSKTYEQYF. CDR3 DNA: TGTGCCAGCAGTTACTCCAAAACCTACGAGCAGTACTTC.